This T cell receptor beta chain was documented in a study of blood T cell repertoires in COVID-19 (dated by TCRdb to the early 2020s). Study-wide context: Samples from collaborators originated in the United States, Italy and Spain and spanned both the acute and convalescent phases of COVID-19. The material from the prospective study consisted of cDNA or gDNA derived from T cells, B-cell-depleted T cells, or PBMCs. The dataset comprised deeply sampled blood TCRbeta repertoires from subjects exposed to, actively infected with, or recovered from COVID-19. The repertoires were released in a freely available public database intended as a resource for research on the immune response to SARS-CoV-2. The samples were drawn from two sources: the first 160 participants of the ongoing ImmuneRACE study, and 1,200 or so subjects contributed by 6 global collaborators. The sample metadata nearly always contained a de-identified subject ID, COVID-19 status, age in years and sex. HLA class I and class II types, where available, came from metadata supplied by the sample provider rather than from assay-based typing. Study-wide conclusions, independent of this receptor: Clinical and demographic metadata were provided uncurated, with the amount varying by source and participant.

TCRbeta CDR3 regions were amplified from genomic DNA using the immunoSEQ Assay, a bias-controlled multiplex PCR. The original methods were these. Within the assay, amplification of reference gene primers was used to estimate how many nucleated cells each sample contained. To quantify the absolute abundance of each unique TCRbeta CDR3 rearrangement, sequence reads were collapsed and filtered. For each sample, productive Simpson clonality was calculated as the square root of Simpson's diversity index over productive rearrangements. This is the immuneACCESS table as TCRdb keeps it, with only in-frame sequences that have V and J called. A part of the clones is gone; compared with another copy, unresolved V genes explain less than half, and the rest is unexplained. V and J calls and clone size are those listed in that table; D and trimming were worked out from the DNA. The sample data list about 220,000 clones, and around 83% of these were observed just once. The ten largest clonotypes hold over 2.5% of the sample.

A second Seattle source provided samples from volunteer blood donors who had recovered from COVID-19. Each collaborating institution followed its own protocols to collect whole blood in K2EDTA tubes. For TCRbeta analysis, collaborator samples were shipped as frozen whole blood, as isolated PBMCs, or as DNA extracted from either sample type. For this clone: Its antigen is unknown. Base qualities are not recorded, but no much larger clone differs from it by a single base.

The sequence came from a man between 45 and 60 years old who had recovered from COVID-19. Sequencing input: peripheral blood.

The sequenced DNA is TGTGCCAGCGAGGGACCGGGACAGTTCTCTGGGGCCAACGTCCTGACTTTC. Its product reads: CASEGPGQFSGANVLTF. The rearrangement combines TRBV11-2 with TRBJ2-6; 7 junctional bases match TRBD1. CDR1 and CDR2 are drawn from the germline V gene: SGHAT, FQNNGV. For this chain, trimming is 8 bases at the V end and 0 bases at the J end, and the number of junction bases without a gene match is 10. Inclusive of the bounding cysteine and phenylalanine, the CDR3 is 17 residues long. The sequence is cut down to CDR3 DNA, 51 bases in frame from base 1. With the rest looked up from the reference TRBV11-2 and TRBJ2-6 genes rather than sequenced, the full variable domain is EAGVAQSPRYKIIEKRQSVAFWCNPISGHATLYWYQQILGQGPKLLIQFQNNGVVDDSQLPKDRFSAERLKGVDSTLKIQPAKLEDSAVYLCASEGPGQFSGANVLTFGAGSRLTVL.